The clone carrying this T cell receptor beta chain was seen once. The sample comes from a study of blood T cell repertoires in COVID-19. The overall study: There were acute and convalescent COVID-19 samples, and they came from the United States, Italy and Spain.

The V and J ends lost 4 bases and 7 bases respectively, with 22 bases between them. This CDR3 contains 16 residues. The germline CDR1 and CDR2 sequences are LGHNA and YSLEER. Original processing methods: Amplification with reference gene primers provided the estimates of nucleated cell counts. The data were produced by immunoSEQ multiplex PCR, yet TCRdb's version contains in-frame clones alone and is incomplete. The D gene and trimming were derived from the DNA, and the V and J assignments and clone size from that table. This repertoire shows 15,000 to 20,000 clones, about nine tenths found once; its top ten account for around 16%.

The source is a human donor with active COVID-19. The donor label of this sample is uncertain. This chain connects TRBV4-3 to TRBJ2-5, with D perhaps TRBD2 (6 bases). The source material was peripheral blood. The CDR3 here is CASSRVSGAGLGTQYF. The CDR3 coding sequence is TGCGCCAGCAGCCGCGTTAGCGGTGCTGGGTTAGGGACCCAGTACTTC.